The 25 T cell receptor beta chains in this list originate from one sample, sequenced in a study of vaccination and CD4 T cells after COVID-19. This sample's treatment: roughly 10-day PBMC culture with coronavirus spike peptide pools or control peptides (ViraFEST assay). CD4+ T cells of the unexposed donor were collected before the COVID-19 pandemic (2011-2018). Cultured CD4+ T cell DNA underwent sequencing with the Oncomine TCR Beta short-read assay. One entry per CDR3 protein results from TCRdb running MiXCR on the PCR reads. The sample comprises about 5,600 distinct CDR3 sequences, around 43% of which are singletons, and approximately 37% rests with the top ten. For these TCRs, the target antigens are not known. Sequencing was carried out using CD4+ T cells from blood, cultured in vitro. All receptors derive from a human donor in good health.

J is TRBJ1-6 and V is TRBV20-1; maybe TRBD1 (6 bases). Trimming removed 3 bases from V and 14 bases from J, with 26 bases in between. CDR3 length equals 16 residues. CDR1 and CDR2 (germline): DFQATT, SNEGSKA (reference sequence). Written as DNA, the CDR3 is TGCAGTGCTAGTTTTCCGGGACACCCGCCTAGTGAGTCCCTCCACTTT. It specifies CSASFPGHPPSESLHF.

This chain uses TRBV12-3 or TRBV12-4 with TRBJ1-6; a possible D gene is TRBD1 (5 bases). The CDR3 loop spans 14 amino acids. Trimming took 3 bases from V and 10 from J, leaving 13 bases between them. The CDR3 sequence is CASSLAGLRSPLHF. In nucleotides, the CDR3 is TGTGCCAGCAGTTTGGCAGGGTTGAGATCACCCCTCCACTTT.

The sample holds a few counts of this clonotype. The chain links TRBV20-1 to TRBJ2-3, with unresolved D. Trimming pared 5 bases from V and 8 bases from J, leaving 8 bases between. From germline, CDR1 is DFQATT and CDR2 SNEGSKA (reference sequence). The CDR3 has 10 residues. CDR3: CSAYLGTQYF. The CDR3, as DNA: TGCAGTGCTTACCTGGGTACGCAGTATTTT.

The genes are TRBV7-3 and TRBJ2-7, with 7 positions matching TRBD1. J lost 6 bases, V lost 6 bases, and 11 bases had no gene match. The CDR3 runs to 14 residues. Germline V gene lookup returns CDR1 SGHTA and CDR2 FQGTGA. The CDR3 protein is CASSFIEGAGEQYF. CDR3 coding DNA: TGTGCCAGCAGTTTTATAGAGGGGGCGGGCGAGCAGTACTTC.

The chain joins TRBV20-1 to TRBJ2-3; D not resolved. This CDR3 is built from 16 residues. CDR1 and CDR2 (germline): DFQATT, SNEGSKA (reference sequence). V was cut by 4 bases and J by 1 base, with 18 bases left in between. CDR3 amino acids: CSAIPRLEVGTDTQYF. CDR3 DNA sequence: TGCAGTGCTATACCCCGGCTAGAGGTGGGCACAGATACGCAGTATTTT.

The chain links TRBV19 to TRBJ1-1; 10 nucleotides match TRBD1. V was pared by 6 bases and J by 5 bases, with 6 bases of the junction left unmatched. The V gene's germline CDR1 is LNHDA and CDR2 SQIVND (reference sequence). This CDR3 spans 14 amino acids. CDR3 DNA sequence: TGTGCCAGTAGGACAGGGGGCGAGGGAACTGAAGCTTTCTTT. Residues: CASRTGGEGTEAFF. Combining the CDR3 with reference TRBV19 and TRBJ1-1 gives the whole variable domain DGGITQSPKYLFRKEGQNVTLSCEQNLNHDAMYWYRQDPGQGLRLIYYSQIVNDFQKGDIAEGYSVSREKKESFPLTVTSAQKNPTAFYLCASRTGGEGTEAFFGQGTRLTVV.

The chain links TRBV7-2 to TRBJ1-2, with D possibly being TRBD1 (5 bases). CDR1 and CDR2 (germline): SGHTA, FQGNSA. This CDR3 is built from 17 residues. V lost 5 bases and J lost 6, with 25 bases in between. In DNA form, the CDR3 reads TGTGCCAGCAGCCTCCCGGACATCCACACACGAGGGGATGGCTACACCTTC. As protein: CASSLPDIHTRGDGYTF.

This clonotype was picked up a small number of times. This sequence joins TRBV20-1 and TRBJ1-6; D remains unclear. Per the germline V gene, CDR1 is DFQATT and CDR2 is SNEGSKA (reference sequence). There are 13 residues in the CDR3. Trimming took 0 bases from V and 10 from J, leaving 10 bases between them. Here the CDR3 reads CSARDPRNSPLHF. As DNA, the CDR3 is TGCAGTGCTAGAGATCCAAGGAACTCACCCCTCCACTTT.

The rearrangement joins TRBV6-1 to TRBJ1-3; the D is unclear. V gave up 7 bases and J gave up 1 base, with 8 bases separating them. There are 13 residues in the CDR3. Looked up from germline, CDR1 is MNHNS and CDR2 is SASEGT. The CDR3 reads CASILSSGNTIYF. The DNA for the CDR3 is TGTGCCAGCATATTGAGTTCTGGAAACACCATATATTTT.

Here the CDR3 DNA reads TGCGCCAGCAGTGTGGGACAGGGAGAGATGAACACTGAAGCTTTCTTT. This codes for CASSVGQGEMNTEAFF. This chain links TRBV10-1 with TRBJ1-1, with TRBD1 matching 9 bases. The CDR3 contains 16 residues. CDR1 WNHNN and CDR2 SYGVQD come from the germline V gene (reference sequence). The V and J ends lost 4 bases and 0 bases, in that order; junction bases with no gene match: 6.

Only a few counts were recorded for this clonotype. The chain joins TRBV20-1 to TRBJ2-3; D ambiguous. CDR3 length: 8 residues. Germline V lookup: CDR1 DFQATT, CDR2 SNEGSKA (reference sequence). The CDR3 coding sequence is TGCAAAGTCGCCGCGCAGTATTTT. Protein product: CKVAAQYF.

A few counts support this clonotype. This chain links TRBV20-1 with TRBJ1-2; D uncertain. This CDR3 spans 12 amino acids. CDR1 and CDR2 (germline): DFQATT, SNEGSKA (reference sequence). The V end was cut by 2 bases, the J end by 2 bases, with 6 bases between. CDR3 bases: TGCAGTGCTAGAAGGGCGAACTATGGCTACACCTTC. Translating gives CSARRANYGYTF.

This chain connects TRBV11-2 to TRBJ1-1; D is undetermined. The CDR3 covers 14 residues. V dropped 0 bases and J dropped 7 bases, with 12 bases sitting between them. Germline CDR1 and CDR2: SGHAT and FQNNGV. The CDR3 reads CASSLELGWHEAFF. The CDR3 nucleotides are TGTGCCAGCAGCTTAGAGTTGGGGTGGCATGAAGCTTTCTTT.

The rearrangement links TRBV29-1 to TRBJ1-2; unclear D gene. Germline V gene sequence: CDR1 SQVTM, CDR2 ANQGSEA. V was cut by 4 bases and J by 4 bases, with 10 bases left in between. This CDR3 comprises 12 residues. CDR3 DNA sequence: TGCAGCGTTGTGGCGGCAAGCTATGGCTACACCTTC. Translated: CSVVAASYGYTF.

V and J are TRBV11-2 and TRBJ1-1; D not resolved. This CDR3 contains 13 residues. V gave up 3 bases and J gave up 8 bases, with 13 bases separating them. The germline V gene has CDR1 SGHAT and CDR2 FQNNGV. The CDR3 protein is CASSFFYLGEAFF. The CDR3 nucleotides read TGTGCCAGCAGCTTCTTCTACCTCGGGGAAGCTTTCTTT.

The chain has TRBV7-9 and TRBJ1-2; D is uncertain. The V end lost 1 base, the J end lost 6 bases, and 6 bases lay between the germline ends. The germline V gene has CDR1 SEHNR and CDR2 FQNEAQ (reference sequence). The length of the CDR3 is 12 residues. The CDR3 DNA is TGTGCCAGCAGCTTAGTCAGCCATGGCTACACCTTC. Protein sequence: CASSLVSHGYTF.

The chain links TRBV25-1 to TRBJ1-3, with D unresolved. CDR3 length: 16 residues. V lost 3 bases to trimming and J lost 3 bases, with 15 bases between them. Germline CDR1 and CDR2: MGHDK and SYGVNS. The CDR3 DNA reads TGTGCCAGCAGTGACGTAGGCGGCGTCCATGGAAACACCATATATTTT. As protein: CASSDVGGVHGNTIYF.

The V and J genes are TRBV6-1 and TRBJ2-2, with a tentative D call TRBD1 (6 bases). With 6 bases removed from V and 1 base from J, the gap between germline ends came to 9 bases. This CDR3 contains 14 residues. Germline assignment: CDR1 MNHNS and CDR2 SASEGT. CDR3 residues: CASRSGQNTGELFF. The CDR3 region has the DNA TGTGCCAGCAGGTCGGGACAGAACACCGGGGAGCTGTTTTTT.

The chain combines TRBV6-1 with TRBJ2-5, with D possibly matching TRBD1 (7 bases). The ends were cut back, 6 bases at V and 2 bases at J, with 16 bases in the middle. This CDR3 region has 15 residues. Germline CDR1 reads MNHNS; CDR2 reads SASEGT. DNA for the CDR3: TGTGCCAGCAGCTCCAGGGGGGCAGGACAAGAGACCCAGTACTTC. It specifies CASSSRGAGQETQYF.

This clonotype was picked up a small number of times. V and J are TRBV20-1 and TRBJ2-1; 14 bases are shared with TRBD2. The CDR3 covers 16 residues. Germline V gene sequence: CDR1 DFQATT, CDR2 SNEGSKA (reference sequence). The V gene end was trimmed by 6 bases and the J gene end by 2 bases; junction bases not matched to a gene: 6. The CDR3 loop is CSAEPGLAGAYNEQFF. The CDR3 region has the DNA TGCAGTGCCGAACCGGGACTAGCGGGGGCCTACAATGAGCAGTTCTTC.

Only a few counts were recorded for this clonotype. The CDR3 loop reads CASSMRGLAPNTEAFF. CDR3 sequence (DNA): TGTGCCAGTAGTATGAGGGGCCTCGCACCTAACACTGAAGCTTTCTTT. This chain connects TRBV19 to TRBJ1-1; TRBD1 is a possible D gene (5 bases). V was pared by 3 bases and J by 2 bases, with 16 bases between. The CDR3 is 16 amino acids. Germline V CDR1 and CDR2: LNHDA, SQIVND (reference sequence).

By sample share, this clonotype is large. This rearrangement joins TRBV23-1 to TRBJ1-2; a weak D match, TRBD1 (6 bases). TRBV23-1 is an ORF, with its function uncertain. The CDR3 runs to 14 residues. Trimming shortened V by 7 bases and J by 3 bases, and 15 bases separated the two germline ends. In DNA form, the CDR3 reads TGCGCCAGCACGAGCGAGGGACACTACTATGGCTACACCTTC. Its protein product is CASTSEGHYYGYTF.

The chain combines TRBV27 with TRBJ2-7, with a tentative D call TRBD1 (6 bases). Between the trimmed V and J ends, which lost 5 bases and 2 bases, there was a span of 13 bases. Per germline, CDR1 MNHEY and CDR2 SMNVEV (reference sequence). CDR3 length: 14 residues. The CDR3 DNA reads as TGTGCCAGCAGTCCCTACAGGGTGGCCTACGAGCAGTACTTC. Amino acid sequence: CASSPYRVAYEQYF.

This clonotype was counted only a few times. This chain connects TRBV20-1 to TRBJ1-1; 9 positions agree with TRBD1. Trimming took 6 bases from V and 8 from J; bases not matched to a gene: 13. This CDR3 contains 14 residues. Germline CDR1 and CDR2: DFQATT and SNEGSKA (reference sequence). CDR3 DNA: TGCAGTGCGCCAGCCGAAAGGGACAGGGAAGAAGCTTTCTTT. This encodes CSAPAERDREEAFF.

The rearrangement joins TRBV11-2 to TRBJ2-1; 12 bases are shared with TRBD1. This CDR3 has 15 residues. Germline V lookup: CDR1 SGHAT, CDR2 FQNNGV. V lost 5 bases, J lost 9 bases, and 8 bases stayed unmatched. The CDR3 nucleotides read TGTGCCAGCAGCACCTGGGACAGGGGGCTTTTTGAGCAGTTCTTC. As protein: CASSTWDRGLFEQFF.